A single sample gave rise to the 18 T cell receptor beta chains below, sequenced in a study of cytomegalovirus exposure and HLA in healthy donors. Both 60 Vbeta primers and 13 Jbeta primers went into the PCR. Repertoires were generated with immunoSEQ multiplex PCR, while TCRdb's copy carries only in-frame clones and drops some. The top ten hold about 2.5% of the sample, which has about 150,000 clones, around 84% seen once. Sequencing was carried out using PBMCs. The receptors shown here come from a man aged 25 to 40 in good health and CMV-seropositive.

The chain uses TRBV19 and TRBJ1-1; no clear D gene. The CDR3 runs to 15 residues. Germline V gene sequence: CDR1 LNHDA, CDR2 SQIVND (reference sequence). V lost 5 bases, J lost 1 base, and 14 bases lay in between. The DNA of the CDR3 is TGTGCCAGTAGTGTGAGAAATGGTGGGAACACTGAAGCTTTCTTT. Translated, it gives CASSVRNGGNTEAFF.

The J gene is TRBJ1-3, the V gene TRBV5-6, with a weak D call TRBD1 (5 bases). Germline V gene sequence: CDR1 SGHDT, CDR2 YYEEEE. V lost 4 bases and J lost 2, with 13 bases in between. CDR3 length: 15 residues. CDR3 in DNA: TGTGCCAGCAGCCGAACACAGGTAGCTGGAAACACCATATATTTT. Its translation is CASSRTQVAGNTIYF.

Of note for this clone: Mismatch with germline at one junction end may stem from a read error. The chain has TRBV7-9 and TRBJ2-3; D may be TRBD1 (6 bases). CDR1 and CDR2 (germline): SEHNR, FQNEAQ (reference sequence). The CDR3 is 12 amino acids. CDR3 region: CSSSQGSDTQYF. The CDR3 DNA reads as TGTTCCAGCAGCCAGGGGTCAGATACGCAGTATTTT.

In this sample, this clone turned up a few times. This chain links TRBV6-1 with TRBJ1-2; possibly TRBD1 for D (6 bases). V dropped 5 bases and J dropped 7 bases, with 14 bases sitting between them. Germline V lookup: CDR1 MNHNS, CDR2 SASEGT. The CDR3 spans 13 residues. The CDR3, as DNA: TGTGCCAGCAGTCTACAGGGAAGGAGTGGCTACACCTTC. It specifies CASSLQGRSGYTF.

The J gene is TRBJ2-3, the V gene TRBV7-2, with TRBD1 matching 7 bases. V lost 7 bases to trimming and J lost 3 bases; unmatched junction nucleotides: 7. CDR1 is SGHTA and CDR2 is FQGNSA in the germline V gene. This CDR3 comprises 14 residues. CDR3 amino acids: CASNPTGSTDTQYF. As DNA, the CDR3 is TGTGCCAGCAACCCGACAGGGAGTACAGATACGCAGTATTTT.

This rearrangement joins TRBV19 to TRBJ2-1, with 9 nucleotides matching TRBD2. Germline V gene data show CDR1 as LNHDA and CDR2 as SQIVND (reference sequence). The ends lost 5 bases at V and 4 bases at J; junction bases unmatched: 3. The CDR3 is 14 residues long. The CDR3 region has the DNA TGTGCCAGTAGTGAGCTAGCGGGGTACAATGAGCAGTTCTTC. This codes for CASSELAGYNEQFF. Full variable domain (rest looked up from reference TRBV19 and TRBJ2-1): DGGITQSPKYLFRKEGQNVTLSCEQNLNHDAMYWYRQDPGQGLRLIYYSQIVNDFQKGDIAEGYSVSREKKESFPLTVTSAQKNPTAFYLCASSELAGYNEQFFGPGTRLTVL.

The DNA of the CDR3 is TGTGCCAGCAGCCCGAAGAGAGGGAGGGGCCCAGATACGCAGTATTTT. Translated, it gives CASSPKRGRGPDTQYF. V usage is TRBV27 and J usage is TRBJ2-3; 7 nucleotides line up with TRBD2. Germline CDR1 and CDR2: MNHEY and SMNVEV (reference sequence). The CDR3 totals 16 residues. J lost 4 bases, V lost 6 bases, and 13 bases had no gene match.

This clone has only one observation. This sequence joins TRBV29-1 and TRBJ2-1; 8 nucleotides match TRBD2. This CDR3 contains 16 residues. Germline V gives CDR1 SQVTM, CDR2 ANQGSEA. The ends lost 7 bases at V and 1 base at J; junction bases unmatched: 12. The CDR3 nucleotides are TGCAGCGGGGAACGACTAGCGCGTCCTTCCTACAATGAGCAGTTCTTC. It specifies CSGERLARPSYNEQFF.

V and J are TRBV6-6 and TRBJ1-1; 7 bases are shared with TRBD1. This CDR3 has 14 amino acids. V gave up 5 bases and J gave up 5 bases; unmatched junction bases: 8. Per germline, CDR1 MNHNY and CDR2 SVGAGI (reference sequence). The CDR3 loop reads CASSPTGRRTEAFF. CDR3 in DNA: TGTGCCAGCAGTCCGACAGGGAGGCGAACTGAAGCTTTCTTT.

This clone was seen only a few times. Written as DNA, the CDR3 is TGTGCCAGCAGCACGTCTACTAGAGGCGAGCAGTACGTC. Translated: CASSTSTRGEQYV. The chain recombines TRBV21-1 with TRBJ2-7; the table's D gene call, TRBD2, was not cross checked with the DNA. TRBV21-1 is a pseudogene locus. The CDR3 runs 13 residues.

V gene TRBV9 combines with J gene TRBJ2-7; tentative D call: TRBD1 (5 bases). The germline V and J ends were trimmed by 3 bases and 3 bases, with 13 bases remaining between them. CDR3 length equals 14 residues. From germline, CDR1 is SGDLS and CDR2 YYNGEE. CDR3 region: CASSAGQGDYEQYF. The CDR3 coding sequence is TGTGCCAGCAGCGCGGGCCAGGGCGACTACGAGCAGTACTTC.

The chain recombines TRBV29-1 with TRBJ2-3, with a weak D call TRBD2 (5 bases). CDR3 length: 13 residues. V was pared by 2 bases and J by 5 bases, with 11 bases between. Per the germline V gene, CDR1 is SQVTM and CDR2 is ANQGSEA. CDR3 sequence: CSVERGKRDTQYF. DNA of the CDR3: TGCAGCGTTGAAAGAGGGAAAAGAGATACGCAGTATTTT.

J is TRBJ2-1 and V is TRBV7-6; D may be TRBD2 (6 bases). Germline loops: CDR1 SGHVS, CDR2 FNYEAQ. The V gene lost 5 bases and the J gene lost 0 bases, with 20 bases spanning the gap. The CDR3 extends over 18 amino acids. The CDR3 loop reads CASSLLRLEDSSYNEQFF. The CDR3 DNA is TGTGCCAGCAGCCTCCTAAGACTAGAAGATTCCTCCTACAATGAGCAGTTCTTC. Variable domain in full (rest from reference TRBV7-6 and TRBJ2-1): GAGVSQSPRYKVTKRGQDVALRCDPISGHVSLYWYRQALGQGPEFLTYFNYEAQQDKSGLPNDRFSAERPEGSISTLTIQRTEQRDSAMYRCASSLLRLEDSSYNEQFFGPGTRLTVL.

This sequence joins TRBV7-2 and TRBJ2-1; 7 bases fit TRBD2. The germline V gene has CDR1 SGHTA and CDR2 FQGNSA. This CDR3 has 14 amino acids. With 2 bases clipped from V and 5 bases from J, the junction kept 3 bases outside the gene matches. In DNA form, the CDR3 reads TGTGCCAGCAGCTTAAACGGGAGGCACAATGAGCAGTTCTTC. This gives the protein CASSLNGRHNEQFF.

In the case of this clone: Other DNA sequences in this specimen translate into the identical CDR3. The CDR3 region has the DNA TGCAGCGTCCAAGGGGCGGGGAGCAATCAGCCCCAGCATTTT. Its translation is CSVQGAGSNQPQHF. V and J are TRBV29-1 and TRBJ1-5, with D maybe TRBD1 (5 bases). Germline CDR1 SQVTM, CDR2 ANQGSEA. This CDR3 has 14 residues. With 6 bases removed from V and 1 base from J, the gap between germline ends came to 13 bases.

The rearrangement joins TRBV29-1 to TRBJ2-7; maybe TRBD1 (5 bases). CDR1 and CDR2 from the germline V gene are SQVTM and ANQGSEA. The length of the CDR3 is 11 residues. The V end lost 4 bases, the J end lost 6 bases, and 10 bases lay between the germline ends. CDR3 loop: CSVVTGGEQYV. The CDR3 DNA follows: TGCAGCGTTGTAACAGGTGGCGAGCAGTACGTC.

The V gene is TRBV6-5, the J gene TRBJ2-7; the match to TRBD1 covers 7 bases. With 6 bases clipped from V and 0 bases from J, the junction kept 8 bases outside the gene matches. Germline CDR1 reads MNHEY; CDR2 reads SVGAGI. CDR3 length: 15 residues. The CDR3 bases are TGTGCCAGCAGGAAAGGACAGGTTCTCTCCTACGAGCAGTACTTC. It yields the protein CASRKGQVLSYEQYF.

The chain combines TRBV27 with TRBJ2-5; a possible D gene is TRBD2 (6 bases). The J call may be wrong; the DNA end is better matched by TRBJ2-7. CDR3 length equals 17 residues. Germline assignment: CDR1 MNHEY and CDR2 SMNVEV (reference sequence). The CDR3 region is CASSPTRRGGPHYEQYF. The DNA of the CDR3 is TGTGCCAGCAGTCCAACAAGGAGGGGTGGGCCTCACTACGAGCAGTACTTC.